Listed below are T cell receptor beta chains from one sample, sequenced in a study of monozygotic twins with inflammatory bowel disease. TCRdb reanalyzed the 5' RACE reads and collapses them to one entry per CDR3 protein, without DNA. Its listing shows around 150,000 distinct CDR3 sequences. The material sequenced was blood. The receptors were gathered from a human donor with ulcerative colitis or Crohn's disease, or a healthy co-twin of an affected twin (not recorded which). Both conserved end residues are part of each CDR3.

length,V,J,CDR3
13,TRBV6-5,TRBJ1-1,CASSRTGDTEAFF
13,TRBV12-3/TRBV12-4,TRBJ2-1,CASRGGLADEQFF
17,TRBV7-6,TRBJ2-2,CASSGSPSGRSTGELFF
15,TRBV5-4,TRBJ2-5,CASSLGAGIGETQYF
16,TRBV6-1,TRBJ1-1,CASTKIPGGVGTEAFF
14,TRBV12-3/TRBV12-4,TRBJ2-7,CASSLQHGSYEQYF
14,TRBV6-2/TRBV6-3,TRBJ1-2,CASSLAQRWNGYTF
15,TRBV5-6,TRBJ2-1,CASTNWLSSYNEQFF
14,TRBV7-8,TRBJ2-5,CASSDGQYQETQYF
16,TRBV20-1,TRBJ2-1,CSASPGHLASYNEQFF
13,TRBV29-1,TRBJ1-1,CSVRQGMNTEAFF
13,TRBV12-3/TRBV12-4,TRBJ1-1,CASWSRGNTEAFF
15,TRBV6-1,TRBJ1-1,CAVIITGTVNTEAFF
16,TRBV28,TRBJ1-1,CASSSDRSLVNTEAFF
15,TRBV6-1,TRBJ2-7,CASSLNYRISYEQYF
18,TRBV10-3,TRBJ2-3,CAISDLVAGAVVTDTQYF
14,TRBV6-1,TRBJ1-5,CASSEVGQGRTQHF
16,TRBV7-3,TRBJ1-1,CASSRGGGQGDTEAFF
15,TRBV12-3/TRBV12-4,TRBJ2-2,CASSGTGLGTGELFF
18,TRBV27,TRBJ2-7,CAPTIRPSSGSWSYEQYF
14,TRBV9,TRBJ1-3,CASSVERTGNTIYF
15,TRBV15,TRBJ2-7,CATSRETANSYEQYF
17,TRBV5-1,TRBJ2-5,CASSDLWTGSTKETQYF
14,TRBV19,TRBJ2-3,CASSIGGFGDTQYF
13,TRBV18,TRBJ1-2,CASSTDGGYGYTF
11,TRBV28,TRBJ2-7,CASTQEHEQYF
15,TRBV28,TRBJ2-3,CASSLPGRNTHTQYF
17,TRBV10-3,TRBJ2-1,CAIRGQGDPSSYNEQFF
15,TRBV5-1,TRBJ2-5,CASSLGSGIGETQYF
15,TRBV27,TRBJ2-2,CASSLRAGGPGELFF
15,TRBV7-9,TRBJ2-7,CASSSPAGTGGEQYF
14,TRBV29-1,TRBJ1-4,CSVDPRGSNEKLFF
13,TRBV29-1,TRBJ1-2,CSVALGTRSGYTF
14,TRBV20-1,TRBJ2-7,CSARAGGQGKEQYF
12,TRBV6-6,TRBJ2-5,CASSYSMETQYF
19,TRBV6-2/TRBV6-3,TRBJ2-5,CASSYSMERGHQYQETQYF
14,TRBV11-1,TRBJ1-4,CASSSTPTNEKLFF
13,TRBV5-5,TRBJ1-6,CASSSGDGSPLHF
16,TRBV11-2,TRBJ2-1,CASSLFKGDPYNEQFF
13,TRBV5-1,TRBJ2-5,CASSLALQETQYF
15,TRBV9,TRBJ2-2,CASSVGTGRAGELFF
13,TRBV6-4,TRBJ2-1,CASSDSPRAQQFF
16,TRBV24-1,TRBJ2-1,CATSDRTSGRTDEQFF
16,TRBV7-9,TRBJ2-2,CASSPLGVADTGELFF
14,TRBV29-1,TRBJ2-2,CSVGLGTGAGELFF
16,TRBV6-1,TRBJ1-1,CASTTGAQGGNPEAFF
14,TRBV5-1,TRBJ1-3,CASSLEAAGNTIYF
13,TRBV7-9,TRBJ2-5,CASRMSVGETQYF
12,TRBV30,TRBJ2-7,CAWRRGNYEQYF
14,TRBV28,TRBJ2-7,CASSTPGSSYEQYF
15,TRBV18,TRBJ1-6,CASSLGRRVDSPLHF
12,TRBV5-1,TRBJ2-3,CASSSTGDTQYF
13,TRBV3-1,TRBJ2-7,CASSHRNSYEQYF
15,TRBV5-1,TRBJ1-1,CASSLLQGGKTEAFF
13,TRBV9,TRBJ2-1,CASSPRAAGEQFF
14,TRBV20-1,TRBJ2-5,CSADRTSEPGAQYF
15,TRBV5-1,TRBJ2-1,CASRSSGSSYNEQFF